The entry below describes one T cell receptor (beta chain). This record comes from a study of blood T cell repertoires in COVID-19. In the authors' methods: Cell counts per sample came from amplifying reference gene primers. Produced via immunoSEQ multiplex PCR; TCRdb's table is partial and in-frame only. D and trimming come from the DNA, and the V and J calls and clone size come from that table. The sample holds tens of thousands of clones, 83% seen once. The CDR3 runs to 16 residues. V lost 5 bases to trimming and J lost 0 bases, with 14 bases between them. Germline V gene lookup returns CDR1 MNHEY and CDR2 SVGEGT.

This sequence was found in a man aged 50-59 years with COVID-19, enrolled during active disease. Sequences were obtained from peripheral blood. The chain carries TRBV6-2 or TRBV6-3 and TRBJ2-4, with D perhaps TRBD1 (6 bases). The CDR3 nucleotides read TGTGCCAGCAGTCAACAGGGACCGCTAGCCAAAAACATTCAGTACTTC. Encoded protein: CASSQQGPLAKNIQYF.